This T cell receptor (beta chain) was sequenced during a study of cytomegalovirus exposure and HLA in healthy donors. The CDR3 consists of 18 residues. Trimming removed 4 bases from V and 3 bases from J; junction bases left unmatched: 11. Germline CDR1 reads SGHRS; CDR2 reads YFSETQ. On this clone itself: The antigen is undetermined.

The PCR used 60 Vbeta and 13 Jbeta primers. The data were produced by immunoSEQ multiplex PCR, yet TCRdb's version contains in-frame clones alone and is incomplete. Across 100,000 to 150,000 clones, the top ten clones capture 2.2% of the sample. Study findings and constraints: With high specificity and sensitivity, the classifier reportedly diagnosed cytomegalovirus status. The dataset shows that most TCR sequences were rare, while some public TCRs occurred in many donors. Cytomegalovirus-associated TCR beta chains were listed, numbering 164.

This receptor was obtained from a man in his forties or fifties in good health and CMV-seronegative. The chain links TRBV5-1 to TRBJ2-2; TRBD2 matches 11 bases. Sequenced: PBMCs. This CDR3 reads CASSGGPLAGGYTGELFF. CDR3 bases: TGCGCCAGCAGCGGAGGACCCCTAGCGGGAGGTTACACCGGGGAGCTGTTTTTT.